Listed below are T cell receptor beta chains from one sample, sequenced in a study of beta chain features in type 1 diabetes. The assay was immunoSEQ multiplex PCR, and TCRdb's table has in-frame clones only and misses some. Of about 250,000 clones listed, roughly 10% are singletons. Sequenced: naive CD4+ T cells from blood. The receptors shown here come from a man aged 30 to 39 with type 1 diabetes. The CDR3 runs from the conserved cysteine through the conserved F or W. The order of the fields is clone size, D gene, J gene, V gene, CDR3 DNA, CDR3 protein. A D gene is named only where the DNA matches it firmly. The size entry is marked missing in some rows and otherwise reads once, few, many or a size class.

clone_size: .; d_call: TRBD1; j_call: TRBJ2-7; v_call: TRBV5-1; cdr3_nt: TGCGCCAGCAGCGCGGACAGGGATCCGCAGTACTTC; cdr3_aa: CASSADRDPQYF
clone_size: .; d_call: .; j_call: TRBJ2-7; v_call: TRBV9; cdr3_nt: TGTGCCAGCAGCGTTGACTACGGAGTGCCTCCCTACGAGCAGTACTTC; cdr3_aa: CASSVDYGVPPYEQYF
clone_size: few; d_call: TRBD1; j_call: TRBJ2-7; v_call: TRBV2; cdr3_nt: TGTGCCAGCAGTGAACTCGGGACAGAAGCCTACGAGCAGTACTTC; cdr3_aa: CASSELGTEAYEQYF
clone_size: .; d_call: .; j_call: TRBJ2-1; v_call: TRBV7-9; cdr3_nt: TGTGCCAGCAGCCCCCGAGGTAGCGGCTCCTACAATGAGCAGTTCTTC; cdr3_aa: CASSPRGSGSYNEQFF
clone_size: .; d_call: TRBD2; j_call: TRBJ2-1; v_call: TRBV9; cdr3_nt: TGTGCCAGCAGCGTAACCGGGGGGAGAGCCTACAATGAGCAGTTCTTC; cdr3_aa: CASSVTGGRAYNEQFF
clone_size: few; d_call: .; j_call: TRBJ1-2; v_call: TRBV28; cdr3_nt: TGTGCCAGCACCCCCATGTGGAGGGGCGGCTACACCTTC; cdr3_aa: CASTPMWRGGYTF
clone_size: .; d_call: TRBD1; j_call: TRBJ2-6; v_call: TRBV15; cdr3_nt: TGTGCCACAAACGGGGACAGGGGCTCTGGGGCCAACGTCCTGACTTTC; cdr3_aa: CATNGDRGSGANVLTF
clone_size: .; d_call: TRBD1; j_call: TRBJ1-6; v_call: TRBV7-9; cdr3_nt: TGTGCCAGCAGCTTAGGGGACAGGGGGCAAAATTCACCCCTCCACTTT; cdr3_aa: CASSLGDRGQNSPLHF
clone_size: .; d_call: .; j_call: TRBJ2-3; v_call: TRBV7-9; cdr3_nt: TGTGCCAGCAGCTTAGCCAGGGAGGAAGATACGCAGTATTTT; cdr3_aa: CASSLAREEDTQYF
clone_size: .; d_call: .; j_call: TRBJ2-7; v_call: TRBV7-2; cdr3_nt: TGTGCCAGCAGCGCCCAGGGATCCTACGAGCAGTACTTC; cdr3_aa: CASSAQGSYEQYF
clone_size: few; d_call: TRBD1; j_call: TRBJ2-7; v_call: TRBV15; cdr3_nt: TGTGCCACCAGCAGAGAGGGACAGGGTACCTACGAGCAGTACTTC; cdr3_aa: CATSREGQGTYEQYF
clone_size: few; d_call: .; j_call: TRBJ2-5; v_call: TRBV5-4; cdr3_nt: TGTGCCAGCAGGAGCGGTTCCCAAGAGACCCAGTACTTC; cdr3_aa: CASRSGSQETQYF
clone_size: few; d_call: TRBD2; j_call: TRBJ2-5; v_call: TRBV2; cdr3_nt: TGTGCCAGCAGTCCGGGACTAGCGGACCAAGAGACCCAGTACTTC; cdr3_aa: CASSPGLADQETQYF
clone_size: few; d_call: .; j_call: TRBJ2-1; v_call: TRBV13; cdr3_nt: TGTGCCAGCAGCTTATCCTTGGTGGCCTCCTACAATGAGCAGTTCTTC; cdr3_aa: CASSLSLVASYNEQFF
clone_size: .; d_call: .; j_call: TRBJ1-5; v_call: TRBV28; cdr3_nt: TGTGCCAGCGGAATGGGGGGGGGAAGCAATCAGCCCCAGCATTTT; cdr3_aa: CASGMGGGSNQPQHF
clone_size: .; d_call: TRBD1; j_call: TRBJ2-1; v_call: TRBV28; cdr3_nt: TGTGCCAGCAGGGGGCCGGGACAGGACAATGAGCAGTTCTTC; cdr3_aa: CASRGPGQDNEQFF
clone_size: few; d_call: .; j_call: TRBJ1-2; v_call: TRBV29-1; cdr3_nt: TGCAGCGTTGGGGACTCACCTTCCTATGGCTACACCTTC; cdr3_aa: CSVGDSPSYGYTF
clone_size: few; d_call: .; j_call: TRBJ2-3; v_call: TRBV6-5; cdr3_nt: TGTGCCAGCAGTTTATATCCCCAGGGATATACGCAGTATTTT; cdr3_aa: CASSLYPQGYTQYF
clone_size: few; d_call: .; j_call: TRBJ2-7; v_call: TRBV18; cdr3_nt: TGTGCCAGCTCACCAGGCTCCAGCGGCGCCTACGAGCAGTACTTC; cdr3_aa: CASSPGSSGAYEQYF
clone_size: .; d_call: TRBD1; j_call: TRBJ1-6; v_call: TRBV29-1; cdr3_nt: TGCAGCGTTCGGGACAGGGGAAATTCACCCCTCCACTTT; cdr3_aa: CSVRDRGNSPLHF
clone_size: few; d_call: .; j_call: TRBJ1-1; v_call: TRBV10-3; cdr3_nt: TGTGCCATCAGCCGGGTGAACACTGAAGCTTTCTTT; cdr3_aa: CAISRVNTEAFF
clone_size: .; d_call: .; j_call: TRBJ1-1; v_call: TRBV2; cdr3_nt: TGTGCCAGCAGGAGAACCCCGAACACTGAAGCTTTCTTT; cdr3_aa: CASRRTPNTEAFF
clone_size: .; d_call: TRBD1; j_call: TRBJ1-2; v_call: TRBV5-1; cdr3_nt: TGCGCCAGCAGCCCCCCGGACAGGGCTTATGGCTACACCTTC; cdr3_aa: CASSPPDRAYGYTF
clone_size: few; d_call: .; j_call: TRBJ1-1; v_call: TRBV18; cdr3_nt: TGTGCCAGCTCACCGTTGGAGGACTCCACTGAAGCTTTCTTT; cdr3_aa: CASSPLEDSTEAFF
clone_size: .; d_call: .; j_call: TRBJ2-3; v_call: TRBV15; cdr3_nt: TGTGCCACCAGAGGGGGGGGCGCAGATACGCAGTATTTT; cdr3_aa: CATRGGGADTQYF
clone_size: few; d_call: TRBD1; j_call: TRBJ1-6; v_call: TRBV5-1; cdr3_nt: TGCGCCAGCAGCCTCGCGGGACAGAGTAATTCACCCCTCCACTTT; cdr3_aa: CASSLAGQSNSPLHF
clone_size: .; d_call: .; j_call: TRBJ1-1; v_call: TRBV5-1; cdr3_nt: TGCGCCAGCAGTATAACGACAGGAGAAGCTTTCTTT; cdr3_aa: CASSITTGEAFF
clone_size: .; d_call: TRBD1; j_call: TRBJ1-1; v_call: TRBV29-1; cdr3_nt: TGCAGCGTCCAGGGGACAGCAGTGAACACTGAAGCTTTCTTT; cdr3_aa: CSVQGTAVNTEAFF
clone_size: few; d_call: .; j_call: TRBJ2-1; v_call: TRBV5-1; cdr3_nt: TGCGCCAGCAGCTTGGAACAGGCAGGTACAATGGAGCAGTTCTTC; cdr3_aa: CASSLEQAGTMEQFF
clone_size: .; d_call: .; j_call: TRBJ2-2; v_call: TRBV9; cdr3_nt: TGTGCCAGCAGCGTCGGGGGATACGGGGAGCTGTTTTTT; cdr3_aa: CASSVGGYGELFF
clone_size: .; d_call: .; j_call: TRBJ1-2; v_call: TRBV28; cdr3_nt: TGTGCCAGCAGCAGGGGAGGGGGTCTGGGGGGCTACACCTTC; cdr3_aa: CASSRGGGLGGYTF